This passage covers 3 T cell receptor beta chains from one sample sequenced in a study of Tregs in tolerant kidney transplant recipients. Using immunoSEQ multiplex PCR, the repertoire was profiled, and TCRdb retains in-frame clones only, with some absent. This repertoire shows 90,000 to 130,000 clones, roughly 90% found once; its top ten account for 0.3% to 0.4%. The sample in question was CD4+ T cells from blood, obtained before the transplant. These receptors all stem from a human donor who received a combined kidney and bone marrow transplant.

The rearrangement uses TRBV6-5 and TRBJ1-1; maybe TRBD1 (6 bases). Germline CDR1 MNHEY, CDR2 SVGAGI. The germline V and J ends were trimmed by 2 bases and 5 bases, with 15 bases remaining between them. This CDR3 has 15 residues. CDR3 nucleotides: TGTGCCAGCAGTTACGGGCAGGGGCTATCAACTGAAGCTTTCTTT. Encoded protein: CASSYGQGLSTEAFF.

The rearrangement links TRBV29-1 to TRBJ1-2; D unresolved. Germline V gives CDR1 SQVTM, CDR2 ANQGSEA. V lost 0 bases and J 4 bases, leaving 9 bases between the germline ends. This CDR3 is 13 amino acids long. CDR3 region: CSVEERRGYGYTF. DNA for the CDR3: TGCAGCGTTGAAGAAAGACGGGGCTATGGCTACACCTTC.

The J gene is TRBJ2-3, the V gene TRBV2; no firm D call. Germline CDR1 and CDR2: SNHLY and FYNNEI. Deletions cut 5 bases from V and 2 bases from J, with 5 bases between. The CDR3 covers 12 residues. This CDR3 reads CASSLNTDTQYF. Here the CDR3 DNA reads TGTGCCAGCAGTCTAAACACAGATACGCAGTATTTT.